This TCR beta chain was profiled in a study of blood T cell repertoires in COVID-19. The CDR3 extends over 14 amino acids. V was clipped by 3 bases and J by 5 bases; unmatched bases: 6. The germline V gene has CDR1 MDHEN and CDR2 SYDVKM. Produced via immunoSEQ multiplex PCR; TCRdb's table is partial and in-frame only. The table has approximately 240,000 clones, about 89% seen once. Categorization into cohorts depended on clinical history that participants reported. The V call is TRBV28, the J call TRBJ1-1, with TRBD1 identical over 7 bases. The sequencing sample was made of PBMCs or T cells enriched from blood (not recorded which). The TCR sequence derives from a woman aged 18 to 35 who had recovered from COVID-19. For the CDR3, the DNA is TGTGCCAGCAGTTTTAACCAGGGGGAGACTGAAGCTTTCTTT. This gives the protein CASSFNQGETEAFF.